The entry that follows covers one T cell receptor beta chain sequence. This sample was taken from a study of cytomegalovirus exposure and HLA in healthy donors. This table comes from immunoSEQ multiplex PCR, and its TCRdb copy is limited to in-frame clones, with some not included. The sample records about 78,000 clones, 90% to 97% being singletons. The specimen was PBMCs. This TCR derives from a man aged 18 to 29 in good health and CMV-seropositive.

CDR3 protein: CASSYYTGTRGGYTF. DNA for the CDR3: TGTGCCAGCAGTTACTATACCGGGACTCGAGGTGGCTACACCTTC. This sequence joins TRBV6-5 and TRBJ1-2, with D tentatively TRBD1 (5 bases). There are 15 residues in the CDR3. In germline, CDR1 is MNHEY, CDR2 SVGAGI. With 1 base removed from V and 7 bases from J, the gap between germline ends came to 16 bases.